The clone carrying this TCR beta chain has just one count. The entry originates in a study of T cells in Graves' hyperthyroidism and ophthalmopathy. Template material for amplifying TCR beta CDR3 regions consisted of RNA transcripts. The TCR CDR3 first-round RT-PCR relied on the HTBI primer set. One entry per CDR3 protein, called by TCRdb with MiXCR from the multiplex PCR reads. Here the sample spans fewer than 650,000 distinct CDR3 sequences, about 14% being singletons. The sequencing input was blood. The TCR originated in a woman between 40 and 50 years old with Graves' ophthalmopathy.

This CDR3 is CAGSPGASDEQYF. As DNA, the CDR3 is TGTGCTGGCAGCCCCGGGGCTAGTGACGAGCAGTACTTC. The chain joins TRBV7-7 to TRBJ2-7; D possibly matches TRBD1 or TRBD2 (5 bases each). This CDR3 is 13 amino acids long. Per germline, CDR1 SSHAT and CDR2 FNYEAQ (reference sequence).